The next 10 T cell receptor beta chains were all read from a single sample in a study of shared clonotypes between healthy human individuals. The method was immunoSEQ multiplex PCR; TCRdb's version includes in-frame clones alone and lacks a portion of them. This sample has over 2,000,000 clones, with 93% found just once. CD45RO-negative, CCR7-selected cells formed the naive CD8 fraction, which excluded terminally differentiated effector memory CD45RA+ cells. Sequencing was carried out using naive CD8+ T cells from PBMCs. These receptors originate from a man aged 18 to 29 in good health. Some clones in this sample may be carry-over from other donors' samples.

J is TRBJ2-1 and V is TRBV7-8, with a weak D call TRBD2 (7 bases). The ends were cut back, 4 bases at V and 4 bases at J, with 17 bases in the middle. Germline lookup yields CDR1 SGHVS and CDR2 FQNEAQ. This CDR3 region has 16 residues. The CDR3 DNA reads TGTGCCAGCAGCTCGAACCGGGGGGCGGATTACAATGAGCAGTTCTTC. Translating it yields CASSSNRGADYNEQFF.

The J gene is TRBJ1-3, the V gene TRBV7-2, with TRBD1 as a possible D gene (5 bases). Trimming removed 8 bases from V and 0 bases from J, with 23 bases in between. The CDR3 has 18 residues. Germline lookup yields CDR1 SGHTA and CDR2 FQGNSA. The CDR3 is CASGEGAWRGPSGNTIYF. The DNA of the CDR3 is TGTGCCAGCGGGGAGGGCGCTTGGCGGGGCCCCTCTGGAAACACCATATATTTT.

For this clone: Other DNA sequences within the sample encode an identical CDR3. V usage is TRBV28 and J usage is TRBJ1-1; no clear D. The CDR3 runs to 13 residues. Per the germline V gene, CDR1 is MDHEN and CDR2 is SYDVKM. Between the trimmed V and J ends, which lost 3 bases and 4 bases, there was a span of 9 bases. The CDR3 bases are TGTGCCAGCAGTTTTGGGGTTGTCACTGAAGCTTTCTTT. Translating it yields CASSFGVVTEAFF.

CDR3 nucleotides: TGTGCCAGCAGCTGGAGACAGGGGCCCTATGGCTACACCTTC. It codes for CASSWRQGPYGYTF. V usage is TRBV7-8 and J usage is TRBJ1-2; 8 bases map to TRBD1. CDR3 length: 14 residues. Germline V gene data show CDR1 as SGHVS and CDR2 as FQNEAQ. J was trimmed by 4 bases and V by 4 bases; bases with no gene match: 5.

To note about this clone: Other DNA sequences of this sample code for an identical CDR3. The chain is built from TRBV27 and TRBJ2-5, with TRBD1 identical over 9 bases. Trimming cost V 6 bases and J 5 bases; bases outside gene matches: 4. Germline CDR1 is MNHEY and CDR2 is SMNVEV (reference sequence). The CDR3 consists of 13 residues. The CDR3 sequence: CASRDRGEETQYF. CDR3 bases: TGTGCCAGCAGGGACAGGGGAGAGGAGACCCAGTACTTC.

This sequence joins TRBV14 and TRBJ1-3; D is uncertain. CDR1 is SGHDN, CDR2 FVKESK, per germline. CDR3 length: 14 amino acids. Trimming pared 0 bases from V and 1 base from J, leaving 4 bases between. The CDR3 DNA sequence: TGTGCCAGCAGCCAAGATGTTTCTGGAAACACCATATATTTT. Translation: CASSQDVSGNTIYF.

CDR3 coding DNA: TGTGCCAGCAGCGCACAGGGGGTCTATGGCTACACCTTC. Translated, it gives CASSAQGVYGYTF. The chain links TRBV11-2 to TRBJ1-2; TRBD1 agrees at 8 bases. The trim removed 5 bases at V and 4 bases at J, leaving 3 bases unmatched. The CDR3 covers 13 residues. Germline CDR1 and CDR2: SGHAT and FQNNGV.

This chain links TRBV4-2 with TRBJ1-3; possibly TRBD1 for D (5 bases). This CDR3 is built from 16 residues. V was trimmed by 0 bases and J by 2 bases, leaving 11 bases between them. Germline assignment: CDR1 LGHNA and CDR2 YNFKEQ. CDR3 region: CASSQELGVTGNTIYF. CDR3 coding DNA: TGTGCCAGCAGCCAAGAGTTAGGGGTTACTGGAAACACCATATATTTT.

Notes on this clone: Different DNA sequences within this sample yield the same CDR3. V and J are TRBV4-1 and TRBJ2-1; 11 bases line up with TRBD2. V gave up 4 bases and J gave up 4 bases; unmatched junction bases: 6. The CDR3 covers 16 residues. Per the germline V gene, CDR1 is MGHRA and CDR2 is YSYEKL. The CDR3: CASSPTGTSGYNEQFF. DNA of the CDR3: TGCGCCAGCAGCCCCACCGGGACTAGCGGATACAATGAGCAGTTCTTC.

This chain's CDR3 is CASSIYRGQRSTEAFF. DNA of the CDR3: TGTGCCAGTAGTATCTACAGGGGGCAGAGGAGCACTGAAGCTTTCTTT. V and J are TRBV19 and TRBJ1-1; 9 bases match TRBD1. Germline V lookup: CDR1 LNHDA, CDR2 SQIVND (reference sequence). V shed 3 bases, J shed 4 bases, and the junction held 9 bases outside the gene matches. The CDR3 has 16 residues. Together with reference TRBV19 and TRBJ1-1, the CDR3 gives the full variable domain: DGGITQSPKYLFRKEGQNVTLSCEQNLNHDAMYWYRQDPGQGLRLIYYSQIVNDFQKGDIAEGYSVSREKKESFPLTVTSAQKNPTAFYLCASSIYRGQRSTEAFFGQGTRLTVV.